This TCR beta chain was captured by sequencing in a study of blood T cell repertoires in COVID-19 (dated by TCRdb to the early 2020s). Concerning the study at large: Collaborator samples came from the United States, Italy and Spain and covered acute and convalescent phases of COVID-19. The material from the prospective study consisted of cDNA or gDNA derived from T cells, B-cell-depleted T cells, or PBMCs. The repertoires were released in a freely available public database meant as a resource for research on the immune response to SARS-CoV-2. Where available, HLA class I and class II types were obtained from metadata supplied by the sample provider rather than from assay-based typing. The samples were drawn from two sources: the first 160 participants of the ongoing ImmuneRACE study, and 1,200 or so subjects contributed by 6 global collaborators. Deeply sampled blood TCRbeta repertoires from subjects exposed to, actively infected with, or recovered from COVID-19 were included in the dataset. Nearly every sample came with metadata listing a de-identified subject ID, COVID-19 status, age in years and sex.

The cysteine opens and the phenylalanine closes a CDR3 of 17 amino acids. Of the read, only the CDR3 DNA is kept; its 51 bases are in frame from base 1. CDR1 is given as SGHRS and CDR2 as YFSETQ, both from the germline V gene. V is cut back by 4 bases and J by 4 bases, with 15 bases in the junction unmatched. The immunoSEQ Assay, a bias-controlled multiplex PCR, was used to amplify TCRbeta CDR3 regions from genomic DNA. In the source study's methods: The number of nucleated cells in each sample was estimated by amplification of reference gene primers within the assay. To quantify the absolute abundance of each unique TCRbeta CDR3 rearrangement, sequence reads were collapsed and filtered. For each sample, productive Simpson clonality was calculated by taking the square root of Simpson's diversity index across productive rearrangements. This immuneACCESS table, as held by TCRdb, lists in-frame sequences with V and J called but not all clones. Of the missing ones, under half trace to an unresolved V gene in checked studies; the others have no known cause. V, J and clone size were drawn from that table, and D and trimming were deduced from the DNA. Across this sample there are about 43,000 clones, with around four fifths seen only once. 35% to 55% of the sample comes from the top ten.

This clone was observed a handful of times. What antigen it recognizes has not been identified. No base-level quality is on record; no much larger clone is a single base apart. The collaborating institutions used their own protocols to collect whole blood in K2EDTA tubes. For TCRbeta analysis, collaborators shipped samples as frozen whole blood, isolated PBMCs, or DNA extracted from either of those sample types. Points the paper makes about the study in general: The quantity of clinical and demographic metadata differed by source and by participant and was supplied without curation.

The receptor chain draws on TRBV5-1 and TRBJ1-2, and TRBD1 aligns with 8 junction nucleotides. Sequencing was done on a sample of peripheral blood. This clonotype originated in a woman over 75 with acute or convalescent COVID-19. The sequenced DNA: TGCGCCAGCAGCCCATTCCTGGGGGCGGACAGGGCCTATGGCTACACCTTC. This gives the protein CASSPFLGADRAYGYTF.